A selection of T cell receptor beta chains follows, all from one sample in a study of T cell changes during pregnancy in multiple sclerosis. Here immunoSEQ multiplex PCR was the method, and the copy in TCRdb shows in-frame clones only, minus some. The profile shows under 85,000 clones, about 92% of them singletons. This sample comprised CD4+ T cells from peripheral blood mononuclear cells, obtained before pregnancy. The receptors were gathered from a female donor with multiple sclerosis, enrolled in a pregnancy study. CDR3s leave out the opening cysteine and the closing phenylalanine or tryptophan. The order of the fields is V gene, clone size, J gene, CDR3 protein. Clone sizes are given selectively: once, few, many, or a class where the clone is expanded.

v_gene: TRBV6-1; abundance: .; j_gene: TRBJ2-7; CDR3aa: ASSPTGTGVYEQY
v_gene: TRBV6-5; abundance: .; j_gene: TRBJ2-7; CDR3aa: ASSSAGPSYEQY
v_gene: TRBV27; abundance: once; j_gene: TRBJ1-1; CDR3aa: ASSVRHKVREAF
v_gene: TRBV11-2; abundance: .; j_gene: TRBJ1-1; CDR3aa: ASSFQGITEAF
v_gene: TRBV28; abundance: .; j_gene: TRBJ1-2; CDR3aa: ASLQQVLPPKGYT
v_gene: TRBV5-6; abundance: .; j_gene: TRBJ1-4; CDR3aa: ASSGGAADFIATNEKLF
v_gene: TRBV18; abundance: .; j_gene: TRBJ1-5; CDR3aa: ASSLLRGRRDQPQH
v_gene: TRBV18; abundance: .; j_gene: TRBJ2-1; CDR3aa: ASSPQSGSLHEQF
v_gene: TRBV18; abundance: few; j_gene: TRBJ2-7; CDR3aa: ASSPARAPYEQY
v_gene: TRBV19; abundance: .; j_gene: TRBJ2-7; CDR3aa: ASSMATGSYEQY
v_gene: TRBV7-2; abundance: .; j_gene: TRBJ1-3; CDR3aa: ASSLVGQTGNTIY
v_gene: TRBV7-8; abundance: .; j_gene: TRBJ2-3; CDR3aa: ASSRGGAGTQY
v_gene: TRBV28; abundance: few; j_gene: TRBJ1-1; CDR3aa: ASSLKTDLNTEAF
v_gene: TRBV27; abundance: few; j_gene: TRBJ2-1; CDR3aa: ASSETSGSSYNEQF
v_gene: TRBV9; abundance: once; j_gene: TRBJ2-3; CDR3aa: ASSVGLWRIGRTDTQY
v_gene: TRBV5-1; abundance: .; j_gene: TRBJ2-1; CDR3aa: ASSLAGSRTYNEQF
v_gene: TRBV28; abundance: .; j_gene: TRBJ1-1; CDR3aa: ASSPFFRDTEAF
v_gene: TRBV5-8; abundance: .; j_gene: TRBJ1-3; CDR3aa: ASSDRASGNTIY
v_gene: TRBV2; abundance: .; j_gene: TRBJ1-2; CDR3aa: ASSLGQGNDGYT
v_gene: TRBV7-6; abundance: once; j_gene: TRBJ1-3; CDR3aa: ASSLDRYSGNTIY
v_gene: TRBV6-1; abundance: .; j_gene: TRBJ1-4; CDR3aa: ASREGGNEKLF
v_gene: TRBV6-1; abundance: .; j_gene: TRBJ2-1; CDR3aa: ASNRAGGGVEQF
v_gene: TRBV7-9; abundance: .; j_gene: TRBJ2-1; CDR3aa: ASSYRTGGNNEQF
v_gene: TRBV5-4; abundance: .; j_gene: TRBJ1-2; CDR3aa: ASGPEGRGNYGYT
v_gene: TRBV14; abundance: .; j_gene: TRBJ2-7; CDR3aa: ASSHLLTGVYEQY
v_gene: TRBV28; abundance: .; j_gene: TRBJ1-2; CDR3aa: ASSLGGPSYGYT
v_gene: TRBV5-6; abundance: .; j_gene: TRBJ1-1; CDR3aa: ASSYRTGFPSNTEAF
v_gene: TRBV5-1; abundance: few; j_gene: TRBJ2-1; CDR3aa: ASSSTLAGTNEQF
v_gene: TRBV6-5; abundance: .; j_gene: TRBJ1-5; CDR3aa: ASSYYRGRQPQH
v_gene: TRBV9; abundance: .; j_gene: TRBJ1-3; CDR3aa: ASSSLTGTLSGNTIY
v_gene: TRBV2; abundance: .; j_gene: TRBJ1-6; CDR3aa: ASSETDRNNSPLH
v_gene: TRBV5-6; abundance: .; j_gene: TRBJ2-3; CDR3aa: ASSLDRGTDTQY
v_gene: TRBV30; abundance: .; j_gene: TRBJ1-4; CDR3aa: AWTPLGQGNNEKLF
v_gene: TRBV27; abundance: .; j_gene: TRBJ2-7; CDR3aa: ASSFIGGVGTYEQY
v_gene: TRBV25-1; abundance: .; j_gene: TRBJ2-7; CDR3aa: ASSEGRDRGGEQY
v_gene: TRBV5-1; abundance: .; j_gene: TRBJ2-1; CDR3aa: ASSVPTGNEQF
v_gene: TRBV9; abundance: .; j_gene: TRBJ2-1; CDR3aa: ASSESEASYNEQF
v_gene: TRBV18; abundance: .; j_gene: TRBJ2-1; CDR3aa: ASSNSGTGRRNEQF
v_gene: TRBV9; abundance: .; j_gene: TRBJ1-2; CDR3aa: ASSVGQGAYGYT
v_gene: TRBV28; abundance: .; j_gene: TRBJ1-2; CDR3aa: ASSLNRGQSGYT
v_gene: TRBV19; abundance: .; j_gene: TRBJ1-2; CDR3aa: ASMAENYGYT
v_gene: TRBV29-1; abundance: .; j_gene: TRBJ2-7; CDR3aa: SATDSAYEQY
v_gene: TRBV7-3; abundance: .; j_gene: TRBJ2-5; CDR3aa: ASSRTSTETQY
v_gene: TRBV5-6; abundance: once; j_gene: TRBJ2-1; CDR3aa: ASSLLGLTSGMNEQF
v_gene: TRBV27; abundance: .; j_gene: TRBJ1-1; CDR3aa: ASSSLTGIAEAF
v_gene: TRBV11-3; abundance: once; j_gene: TRBJ2-2; CDR3aa: ASSPLTGAGELF
v_gene: TRBV7-9; abundance: .; j_gene: TRBJ2-3; CDR3aa: ASSSSGGRDTQY
v_gene: TRBV6-1; abundance: once; j_gene: TRBJ1-6; CDR3aa: ASSVLGTVNSPLH
v_gene: TRBV5-1; abundance: .; j_gene: TRBJ2-2; CDR3aa: ASSLAGTGTGELF
v_gene: TRBV5-4; abundance: .; j_gene: TRBJ2-7; CDR3aa: ASSPDSGRANEQY
v_gene: TRBV5-8; abundance: .; j_gene: TRBJ1-6; CDR3aa: ASSSGQGGASPLH
v_gene: TRBV5-1; abundance: .; j_gene: TRBJ2-7; CDR3aa: ASSPRASYEQY